This T cell receptor beta chain comes out of a study of cytomegalovirus exposure and HLA in healthy donors. Looking at the study overall: Findings of an earlier analysis included some 120 million unique TCR beta sequences from roughly 200 million T cells.

PCR employed 60 Vbeta and 13 Jbeta primers. Produced via immunoSEQ multiplex PCR; TCRdb's table is partial and in-frame only. The sample includes some 160,000 clones, roughly 87% seen only once; the top ten take about 0.5%. From germline, CDR1 is SGHAT and CDR2 FQDESV (reference sequence). V was pared by 3 bases and J by 5 bases, with 8 bases of the junction left unmatched. This CDR3 has 16 residues. Input material: PBMCs. The gene calls are TRBV11-1 and TRBJ1-1; 11 bases align to TRBD1. The TCR sequence derives from a woman in her forties or fifties in good health and CMV-seronegative. CDR3: CASSFWTGGLRTEAFF. CDR3 sequence (DNA): TGTGCCAGCAGCTTTTGGACAGGGGGCCTGAGGACTGAAGCTTTCTTT.